These 9 T cell receptor beta chains share one sample of origin, sequenced in a study of cytomegalovirus exposure and HLA in healthy donors. The study ran its PCR with 60 Vbeta and 13 Jbeta primers. The protocol was immunoSEQ multiplex PCR, while the TCRdb copy is restricted to in-frame clones and leaves out a portion. The repertoire holds fewer than 200,000 clones, with approximately 80% as singletons. Input material: PBMCs. The receptors were gathered from a young man in good health and CMV-seropositive.

The chain is built from TRBV30 and TRBJ1-2, with 9 bases identical to TRBD1. Germline CDR1 is GTSNPN and CDR2 is SVGIG (reference sequence). This CDR3 region has 15 residues. V lost 3 bases, J lost 4 bases, and 9 bases stayed unmatched. The chain's CDR3 is CAWRKGTGNPYGYTF. In DNA, the CDR3 is TGTGCCTGGAGGAAGGGGACAGGGAACCCCTATGGCTACACCTTC.

The J gene is TRBJ1-5, the V gene TRBV2; D gene unclear. The V and J ends lost 8 bases and 0 bases respectively, with 11 bases between them. Per germline, CDR1 SNHLY and CDR2 FYNNEI. The CDR3 runs 14 residues. CDR3 sequence: CASQGGVSNQPQHF. The CDR3 nucleotides are TGTGCCAGCCAAGGCGGGGTTAGCAATCAGCCCCAGCATTTT.

The genes are TRBV19 and TRBJ2-7, with 14 bases matching TRBD2. V lost 9 bases to trimming and J lost 7 bases; unmatched junction nucleotides: 11. The germline V gene has CDR1 LNHDA and CDR2 SQIVND (reference sequence). The CDR3 has 15 residues. CDR3 protein: CASRPTSGGADEQYF. The CDR3 DNA reads as TGTGCCAGCCGCCCGACTAGCGGGGGGGCCGATGAGCAGTACTTC.

The chain employs TRBV4-3 and TRBJ2-5; 7 bases agree with TRBD2. The end of the DNA fits TRBJ2-7 better, so the J call may be wrong. CDR1 and CDR2 (germline): LGHNA, YSLEER. The CDR3 extends over 13 amino acids. The CDR3 DNA follows: TGCGCCAGCAGCCAAGTGGCGGGGGACGAGCAGTACTTC. This encodes CASSQVAGDEQYF.

The rearrangement uses TRBV5-1 and TRBJ2-3, with TRBD2 matching 8 bases. This CDR3 has 17 residues. Germline CDR1 reads SGHRS; CDR2 reads YFSETQ. The trim removed 0 bases at V and 0 bases at J, leaving 6 bases unmatched. Here the CDR3 DNA reads TGCGCCAGCAGCTTGGCCGCCACTAGCGGTAGCACAGATACGCAGTATTTT. Its translation: CASSLAATSGSTDTQYF.

The CDR3 region has the DNA TGTGCCAGTAGTATAGGGGACAGGGGCTACAATGAGCAGTTCTTC. Amino acids: CASSIGDRGYNEQFF. The rearrangement joins TRBV19 to TRBJ2-1; 10 bases are a match to TRBD1. Per germline, CDR1 LNHDA and CDR2 SQIVND (reference sequence). V was pared by 1 base and J by 3 bases, with 0 bases of the junction left unmatched. The CDR3 loop spans 15 amino acids.

The gene calls are TRBV7-2 and TRBJ2-5; TRBD2 is a possible D gene (6 bases). The V end was cut by 4 bases, the J end by 4 bases, with 16 bases between. The CDR3 is 15 residues long. Germline CDR1 reads SGHTA; CDR2 reads FQGNSA. DNA for the CDR3: TGTGCCAGCAGCTGGAGCCCGGGAGACCCAGAGACCCAGTACTTC. This translates into CASSWSPGDPETQYF.

The rearrangement uses TRBV7-3 and TRBJ2-7, with TRBD1 matching over 10 bases. The CDR3 loop spans 15 amino acids. Germline CDR1 and CDR2: SGHTA and FQGTGA. Unmatched junction bases numbered 5, after V lost 5 bases and J lost 1 base. The CDR3 loop reads CASSPTGQGSYEQYF. The DNA for the CDR3 is TGTGCCAGCAGCCCGACGGGACAGGGGTCCTACGAGCAGTACTTC. The complete variable domain, with remaining parts taken from reference TRBV7-3 and TRBJ2-7, reads GAGVSQTPSNKVTEKGKYVELRCDPISGHTALYWYRQSLGQGPEFLIYFQGTGAADDSGLPNDRFFAVRPEGSVSTLKIQRTERGDSAVYLCASSPTGQGSYEQYFGPGTRLTVT.

J is TRBJ2-1 and V is TRBV4-1; D is perhaps TRBD2 (6 bases). The CDR3 has 15 amino acids. CDR1 and CDR2 (germline): MGHRA, YSYEKL. The V gene lost 6 bases and the J gene lost 4 bases, with 16 bases spanning the gap. CDR3 in amino acids: CASSLDWTIYNEQFF. As DNA, the CDR3 is TGCGCCAGCAGTCTAGACTGGACTATATACAATGAGCAGTTCTTC.